These T cell receptor beta chains were read from a single sample in a study of shared clonotypes between healthy human individuals. Some clones are missing from TCRdb's copy, which holds only in-frame ones; the method was immunoSEQ multiplex PCR. The table records roughly 1,500,000 clones, 95% to 99% of them present only once. The sample comprised naive CD4+ T cells sorted from blood. Source of these receptors: a man in his thirties or forties in good health. Each CDR3 is given with its conserved first and last residue. The D gene is left open where the match is weak.

TRBD1 | TRBJ1-2 | TRBV5-5 | TGTGCCAGCAGCCTCAGGGGGGATTACTATGGCTACACCTTC | CASSLRGDYYGYTF
NA | TRBJ1-2 | TRBV9 | TGTGCCAGCAGCGCGGGGGGGCAAATCTATGGCTACACCTTC | CASSAGGQIYGYTF
TRBD1 | TRBJ2-5 | TRBV18 | TGTGCCAGCTCATCGGACAGGGGGCAAGAGACCCAGTACTTC | CASSSDRGQETQYF
NA | TRBJ2-2 | TRBV2 | TGTGCCAGCAGTGAATTCACCGGGGAGCTGTTTTTT | CASSEFTGELFF
TRBD1 | TRBJ2-7 | TRBV6-1 | TGTGCCAGCAGTGCCCCGGGACAGGGTCACTTC | CASSAPGQGHF
TRBD2 | TRBJ2-3 | TRBV6-1 | TGTGCCAGCACCCCGCTAGCGGTCACAGATACGCAGTATTTT | CASTPLAVTDTQYF
TRBD2 | TRBJ2-7 | TRBV10-2 | TGCGCCAGCAGCTCCTGGGTAGCGGGAGGCCCCTACGAGCAGTACTTC | CASSSWVAGGPYEQYF
TRBD1 | TRBJ2-2 | TRBV5-1 | TGCGCCAGCAGCTTGGCCGAGACAGGGACCACCGGGGAGCTGTTTTTT | CASSLAETGTTGELFF
NA | TRBJ2-1 | TRBV7-9 | TGTGCCAGCAGCCACTCCCGCGGACGGAGCTCCTACAATGAGCAGTTCTTC | CASSHSRGRSSYNEQFF
NA | TRBJ2-2 | TRBV19 | TGTGCCACCCAGTGGGGGAGGCAGTTCACCGGGGAGCTGTTTTTT | CATQWGRQFTGELFF
TRBD2 | TRBJ2-2 | TRBV19 | TGTGCCAGACTCCTTCCGGCTAGCGGGTGCAACACCGGGGAGCTGTTTTTT | CARLLPASGCNTGELFF
NA | TRBJ2-7 | TRBV4-3 | TGCGCCAGCAGCCAACAATTATACCTCGAGCAGTACTTC | CASSQQLYLEQYF
TRBD1 | TRBJ1-1 | TRBV7-3 | TGTGCCAGCAGCACAGGGACAGTTTTGAACACTGAAGCTTTCTTT | CASSTGTVLNTEAFF
TRBD1 | TRBJ1-1 | TRBV28 | TGTGCCAGCAGGGGGACAGTGAACACTGAAGCTTTCTTT | CASRGTVNTEAFF
NA | TRBJ1-4 | TRBV6-5 | TGTGCCAGCAGTTCGTTAAGTACTGAGGAAAAACTGTTTTTT | CASSSLSTEEKLFF
NA | TRBJ2-5 | TRBV25-1 | TGTGCCAGCAGTGAATTTGGACGACAAGAGACCCAGTACTTC | CASSEFGRQETQYF
NA | TRBJ2-4 | TRBV11-2 | TGTGCCAGCAGCTTACTCCGTACGGTAGCCAAAAACATTCAGTACTTC | CASSLLRTVAKNIQYF
TRBD2 | TRBJ2-1 | TRBV5-4 | TGTGCCAGCAGCTTGGGGAGGAAGCGGGAAAATTACAATGAGCAGTTCTTC | CASSLGRKRENYNEQFF
NA | TRBJ2-7 | TRBV5-1 | TGCGCCAGCAGCTTGGCCGTGGGCCTAGCGCATTCCTACGAGCAGTACTTC | CASSLAVGLAHSYEQYF
NA | TRBJ2-5 | TRBV2 | TGTGCCAGCAGTGACATAGAGACCCAGTACTTC | CASSDIETQYF
NA | TRBJ2-1 | TRBV5-4 | TGTGCCAGCAGCCCGGAACTGAGGGGAGTCATCTACAATGAGCAGTTCTTC | CASSPELRGVIYNEQFF
NA | TRBJ2-5 | TRBV5-1 | TGCGCCAGCAGCTCTCAGCAAGAGACCCAGTACTTC | CASSSQQETQYF
NA | TRBJ2-2 | TRBV28 | TGTGCCAGCAGTTTCGACGGGGAGCTGTTTTTT | CASSFDGELFF
TRBD2 | TRBJ2-3 | TRBV6-5 | TGTGCCAGCAAGTCGATCGGGAGGGCCTTTCATACGTATTTT | CASKSIGRAFHTYF
TRBD2 | TRBJ2-2 | TRBV6-6 | TGTGCCACCAACGGGGCGGGAGGCAGCACCGGGGAGCTGTTTTTT | CATNGAGGSTGELFF
NA | TRBJ1-3 | TRBV6-5 | TGTGCCAGCAGACTCAACCGGGACCGAGGGAACACCATATATTTT | CASRLNRDRGNTIYF
NA | TRBJ1-5 | TRBV9 | TGTGCCAGCAGCGTAGATGGGGATAGCAATCAGCCCCAGCATTTT | CASSVDGDSNQPQHF
NA | TRBJ2-7 | TRBV7-2 | TGTGCCAGCAGCCTGACTACCTACGAGCAGTACTTC | CASSLTTYEQYF
NA | TRBJ2-5 | TRBV16 | TGTGCCAGCAGCCAAGAGCAAGAGACCCAGTACTTC | CASSQEQETQYF
NA | TRBJ1-4 | TRBV7-6 | TGTGCCAGCAGCTTAGTTGGCAGGGGCGTAAGGGAAAAACTGTTTTTT | CASSLVGRGVREKLFF
TRBD2 | TRBJ2-1 | TRBV2 | TGTGCCAGCAGTGAAGAGTTCGGACTAGGCAAGTTCTTC | CASSEEFGLGKFF
NA | TRBJ2-2 | TRBV9 | TGTGCCAGCAGCGTAGGTCCCTGGGCCGGGGAGCTGTTTTTT | CASSVGPWAGELFF
NA | TRBJ2-2 | TRBV5-1 | TGCGCCAGCAGCCCGGGCTTAGCTTGGGGGGAGCTGTTTTTT | CASSPGLAWGELFF
NA | TRBJ2-3 | TRBV11-3 | TGTGCCAGCAGCCAAGATGGGGGTTTGGCAGATACGCAGTATTTT | CASSQDGGLADTQYF
NA | TRBJ2-6 | TRBV27 | TGTGCCAGCAGTTTGCTCAGGGTGGAGGCCAACGTCCTGACTTTC | CASSLLRVEANVLTF
NA | TRBJ2-1 | TRBV7-2 | TGTGCCAGCAGCTTAGAACTAGAGGAGGAGCAGTTCTTC | CASSLELEEEQFF
TRBD2 | TRBJ2-7 | TRBV4-3 | TGCGCCAGCAGCCAAGATCAGCGGACTAGCGGGAGGCCCGAGCAGTACTTC | CASSQDQRTSGRPEQYF
NA | TRBJ2-3 | TRBV19 | TGTGCCACTGGACATTTTCAGGGAACAGATACGCAGTATTTT | CATGHFQGTDTQYF
TRBD1 | TRBJ1-5 | TRBV6-4 | TGTGCCAGCAGTGAACAGGGGGCTCGTCAGCCCCAGCATTTT | CASSEQGARQPQHF
NA | TRBJ2-2 | TRBV10-2 | TGCGCCAGCGGGACGCAGCCCGAAAGCACCGGGGAGCTGTTTTTT | CASGTQPESTGELFF
TRBD1 | TRBJ2-7 | TRBV29-1 | TGCAGCGTCCATGGACAGGGGGCAAACGAGCAGTACTTC | CSVHGQGANEQYF
NA | TRBJ2-7 | TRBV21-1 | TGTGCCAGCAGCCCTCGGGACAGAAACTACGAGCAGTACTTC | CASSPRDRNYEQYF
NA | TRBJ2-1 | TRBV10-3 | TGTGCCATCAGTGAGTCAAGGGACTACAATGAGCAGTTCTTC | CAISESRDYNEQFF
TRBD2 | TRBJ2-5 | TRBV2 | TGTGCCAGCAGTGAAGGGCTAGCGGGAGGAGGAGAGACCCAGTACTTC | CASSEGLAGGGETQYF
NA | TRBJ1-1 | TRBV10-3 | TGTGCCATCAGGAGCACAGGCCTGGGGACTGAAGCTTTCTTT | CAIRSTGLGTEAFF
TRBD2 | TRBJ2-7 | TRBV10-3 | TGTGCCATCAGTGCCTTGACTGGGAGGGGCGAGCAGTACTTC | CAISALTGRGEQYF
NA | TRBJ2-5 | TRBV27 | TGTGCCAGCGGCTACAGGGTGGAAGAGACCCAGTACTTC | CASGYRVEETQYF
NA | TRBJ2-7 | TRBV4-3 | TGCGCCAGCAGCCAAGAGGCACTACGGACCTACGAGCAGTACTTC | CASSQEALRTYEQYF
NA | TRBJ2-1 | TRBV5-1 | TGCGCCAGCAGCTTGGACCAGGGGCTCTACAATGAGCAGTTCTTC | CASSLDQGLYNEQFF
NA | TRBJ2-7 | TRBV7-9 | TGTGCCAGCAGCTTCCACGAGCAGTACTTC | CASSFHEQYF
NA | TRBJ2-7 | TRBV5-4 | TGTGCCAGCAGCGGCGGTTGGGACGGATCCTACGAGCAGTACTTC | CASSGGWDGSYEQYF
TRBD2 | TRBJ2-1 | TRBV10-3 | TGTGCCATCAGGTTAGCGGGAGGTACGGGGGAGCAGTTCTTC | CAIRLAGGTGEQFF
NA | TRBJ1-4 | TRBV30 | TGTGCCTGGAGTGTACCTGCCCCGGACCTTAATGAAAAACTGTTTTTT | CAWSVPAPDLNEKLFF
NA | TRBJ2-7 | TRBV6-5 | TGTGCCAGCAGCCCTAACAGGGACTCCTACGAGCAGTACTTC | CASSPNRDSYEQYF
NA | TRBJ1-4 | TRBV25-1 | TGTGCCAGCAGTGAACTCAAGCAGTTTAATGAAAAACTGTTTTTT | CASSELKQFNEKLFF
NA | TRBJ2-7 | TRBV5-4 | TGTGCCAGCAGCCCCCTAGTTGGGGCAGCCGAGCAGTACTTC | CASSPLVGAAEQYF